These 3 T cell receptor beta chains came from one sample sequenced in a study of OX40 agonist ivuxolimab in advanced cancers. Sequencing used immunoSEQ multiplex PCR; TCRdb keeps in-frame clones, though not all of them. This sample has some 78,000 clones, with roughly 86% found just once. The input for sequencing was CD4+ or CD8+ T cells sorted from blood, taken in a trial of the OX40 agonist ivuxolimab. These receptors all come from an adult with an advanced solid tumor such as melanoma, head and neck, liver or kidney cancer.

Only a few counts were recorded for this clone. The chain couples TRBV6-6 to TRBJ1-6; 8 bases fit TRBD1. The V and J ends lost 6 bases and 5 bases, in that order; junction bases with no gene match: 0. Germline CDR1 is MNHNY and CDR2 is SVGAGI (reference sequence). The CDR3 runs to 13 residues. CDR3 loop: CASRTGDNSPLHF. The CDR3 DNA reads TGTGCCAGCAGGACAGGGGATAATTCACCCCTCCACTTT.

The chain links TRBV5-1 to TRBJ2-5, with TRBD2 matching over 7 bases. The CDR3 covers 15 residues. The germline CDR1 and CDR2 sequences are SGHRS and YFSETQ. V trimming: 1 base; J trimming: 4 bases; junction bases outside the gene matches: 7. The chain's CDR3 is CASSLIAGPGETQYF. Here the CDR3 DNA reads TGCGCCAGCAGCTTGATAGCGGGCCCGGGAGAGACCCAGTACTTC.

The chain recombines TRBV10-3 with TRBJ2-2; 11 positions agree with TRBD2. Per germline, CDR1 ENHRY and CDR2 SYGVKD. The CDR3 sequence is 15 residues long. V gave up 5 bases and J gave up 4 bases; unmatched junction bases: 3. The CDR3, as DNA: TGTGCCATCAGTCCCCTAGCGGGAGGCACCGGGGAGCTGTTTTTT. Its protein product is CAISPLAGGTGELFF.